A selection of T cell receptor beta chains follows, all from one sample in a study of blood T cell repertoires in COVID-19. This table comes from immunoSEQ multiplex PCR, and its TCRdb copy is limited to in-frame clones, with some not included. The data contain about 210,000 clones, about 88% of them singletons. The sample comprised PBMCs or T cells enriched from blood (not recorded which). These TCRs come from a woman younger than 45 who had been exposed to COVID-19. Both conserved end residues are part of each CDR3. The D gene is left open where the match is weak. Size is stated for part of the rows, as once, few or many counts, or as a class when the clone is expanded.

J: TRBJ1-5; size: .; D: .; V: TRBV7-8; CDR3: CASSLYAEQGVGNQPQHF; DNA: TGTGCCAGCAGCTTATACGCTGAACAGGGAGTTGGCAATCAGCCCCAGCATTTT
J: TRBJ1-1; size: .; D: .; V: TRBV7-3; CDR3: CASSSDRNTEAFF; DNA: TGTGCCAGCAGCTCGGACAGAAACACTGAAGCTTTCTTT
J: TRBJ2-7; size: .; D: .; V: TRBV3-1/TRBV3-2; CDR3: CASSQAGESYEQYF; DNA: TGTGCCAGCAGCCAAGCGGGAGAGTCCTACGAGCAGTACTTC
J: TRBJ2-2; size: once; D: .; V: TRBV4-2; CDR3: CASSQGWATGELFF; DNA: TGTGCCAGCAGCCAAGGCTGGGCCACCGGGGAGCTGTTTTTT
J: TRBJ1-1; size: .; D: .; V: TRBV14; CDR3: CASRVGGLSTEAFF; DNA: TGTGCCAGCAGGGTGGGGGGGTTGAGCACTGAAGCTTTCTTT
J: TRBJ1-1; size: .; D: .; V: TRBV10-3; CDR3: CAISERGGTEAFF; DNA: TGTGCCATCAGTGAAAGGGGAGGGACTGAAGCTTTCTTT
J: TRBJ2-3; size: .; D: .; V: TRBV29-1; CDR3: CSVGGPTDTQYF; DNA: TGCAGCGTTGGGGGGCCCACAGATACGCAGTATTTT
J: TRBJ1-2; size: .; D: TRBD1; V: TRBV19; CDR3: CASSMAGQEHGYTF; DNA: TGTGCCAGTAGTATGGCGGGACAGGAGCATGGCTACACCTTC
J: TRBJ2-1; size: .; D: .; V: TRBV11-2; CDR3: CASSPVSVSSYNEQFF; DNA: TGTGCCAGCAGCCCAGTTAGCGTGAGCTCCTACAATGAGCAGTTCTTC
J: TRBJ2-1; size: .; D: .; V: TRBV3-1/TRBV3-2; CDR3: CASSQEAQQFF; DNA: TGTGCCAGCAGCCAAGAGGCCCAGCAGTTCTTC
J: TRBJ2-7; size: .; D: TRBD1; V: TRBV27; CDR3: CASTPRDRPYEQYF; DNA: TGTGCCAGCACCCCGAGGGACAGGCCCTACGAGCAGTACTTC
J: TRBJ1-1; size: once; D: .; V: TRBV5-1; CDR3: CASSSRQGHTEAFF; DNA: TGCGCCAGCAGCTCTCGTCAGGGCCACACTGAAGCTTTCTTT
J: TRBJ2-3; size: .; D: TRBD2; V: TRBV5-1; CDR3: CASSSLGLLAGPTDTQYF; DNA: TGCGCCAGCAGCTCCCTAGGGCTACTAGCGGGGCCCACAGATACGCAGTATTTT
J: TRBJ2-7; size: .; D: TRBD2; V: TRBV7-2; CDR3: CASSLVERGLYEQYF; DNA: TGTGCCAGCAGCTTAGTCGAGCGGGGGCTCTACGAGCAGTACTTC
J: TRBJ1-2; size: .; D: .; V: TRBV2; CDR3: CASSVRQGFRGYTF; DNA: TGTGCCAGCAGTGTTCGGCAGGGGTTTAGAGGCTACACCTTC
J: TRBJ2-6; size: many; D: .; V: TRBV19; CDR3: CASFRRDESGANVLTF; DNA: TGTGCCAGCTTTCGCAGGGATGAATCTGGGGCCAACGTCCTGACTTTC
J: TRBJ2-7; size: few; D: .; V: TRBV6-2/TRBV6-3; CDR3: CASSYTQDSYEQYF; DNA: TGTGCCAGCAGTTACACCCAGGACTCGTACGAGCAGTACTTC
J: TRBJ1-6; size: .; D: .; V: TRBV30; CDR3: CAWSVQGDSPLHF; DNA: TGTGCCTGGAGTGTACAAGGGGATTCACCCCTCCACTTT
J: TRBJ1-2; size: few; D: TRBD1; V: TRBV14; CDR3: CASRRGTAYGYTF; DNA: TGTGCCAGCAGGAGGGGGACAGCCTATGGCTACACCTTC
J: TRBJ2-1; size: once; D: TRBD2; V: TRBV24-1; CDR3: CATSDYGTSGGNPLQQFF; DNA: TGTGCCACCAGTGACTACGGGACTAGCGGGGGGAACCCACTTCAACAGTTCTTC
J: TRBJ1-6; size: .; D: TRBD1; V: TRBV27; CDR3: CASKQGARNSPLHF; DNA: TGTGCCAGTAAACAGGGGGCAAGGAATTCACCCCTCCACTTT
J: TRBJ1-2; size: .; D: .; V: TRBV19; CDR3: CASSLTGTGSGGYTF; DNA: TGTGCCAGTAGCCTTACCGGGACGGGCAGCGGGGGCTACACCTTC
J: TRBJ1-5; size: .; D: TRBD1; V: TRBV12-5; CDR3: CASGGPLPPGTGVHYSNQPQHF; DNA: TGTGCTAGTGGTGGTCCATTACCCCCCGGGACAGGGGTTCATTATAGCAATCAGCCCCAGCATTTT
J: TRBJ1-3; size: .; D: .; V: TRBV5-1; CDR3: CASSSQGQASGNTIYF; DNA: TGCGCCAGCAGCTCCCAGGGGCAGGCCTCTGGAAACACCATATATTTT
J: TRBJ1-1; size: once; D: .; V: TRBV5-6; CDR3: CASSLATGVIFF; DNA: TGTGCCAGCAGCTTGGCCACGGGAGTAATTTTCTTT
J: TRBJ2-7; size: .; D: .; V: TRBV27; CDR3: CASMASQGYEQYF; DNA: TGTGCCAGCATGGCATCTCAGGGTTACGAGCAGTACTTC
J: TRBJ1-6; size: .; D: TRBD1; V: TRBV19; CDR3: CASSATLGTGWNSPLHF; DNA: TGTGCCAGTAGCGCGACCCTGGGGACAGGATGGAATTCACCCCTCCACTTT
J: TRBJ2-3; size: few; D: TRBD2; V: TRBV10-3; CDR3: CAIRRMVTSGDTDTQYF; DNA: TGTGCCATCAGGAGGATGGTAACTAGCGGGGACACAGATACGCAGTATTTT
J: TRBJ1-3; size: .; D: .; V: TRBV6-5; CDR3: CASSYSRVSGNTIYF; DNA: TGTGCCAGCAGTTACTCGAGGGTCTCTGGAAACACCATATATTTT
J: TRBJ2-7; size: few; D: .; V: TRBV18; CDR3: CASSPQGAAFSYEQYF; DNA: TGTGCCAGCTCACCACAAGGGGCAGCGTTCTCCTACGAGCAGTACTTC
J: TRBJ2-7; size: .; D: TRBD2; V: TRBV7-6; CDR3: CASSPGGVYEQYF; DNA: TGTGCCAGCAGCCCGGGGGGGGTCTACGAGCAGTACTTC
J: TRBJ1-5; size: .; D: TRBD1; V: TRBV15; CDR3: CATSAQGGGQPQHF; DNA: TGTGCCACCAGCGCACAGGGGGGCGGTCAGCCCCAGCATTTT
J: TRBJ2-5; size: .; D: .; V: TRBV5-6; CDR3: CASSSSTTQYF; DNA: TGTGCCAGCAGCTCGAGTACGACCCAGTACTTC
J: TRBJ1-5; size: once; D: TRBD1; V: TRBV10-3; CDR3: CAIKGTGNQPQHF; DNA: TGTGCCATCAAGGGGACAGGCAATCAGCCCCAGCATTTT
J: TRBJ1-3; size: .; D: .; V: TRBV4-1; CDR3: CASSQDSSGRSGNTIYF; DNA: TGCGCCAGCAGCCAAGATTCCTCAGGGCGCTCTGGAAACACCATATATTTT
J: TRBJ2-3; size: .; D: TRBD2; V: TRBV7-9; CDR3: CASSLVAGGFDDDTQYF; DNA: TGTGCCAGCAGCTTGGTAGCGGGGGGGTTTGATGATGATACGCAGTATTTT
J: TRBJ1-4; size: .; D: .; V: TRBV5-1; CDR3: CASSLGGLGEKLFF; DNA: TGCGCCAGCAGCTTGGGAGGGTTGGGAGAAAAACTGTTTTTT